The rows below give T cell receptor beta chains drawn from one sample of a study of T cell responses to AZD1222 COVID-19 vaccine. The protocol was immunoSEQ multiplex PCR, while the TCRdb copy is restricted to in-frame clones and leaves out a portion. The sample holds 98,000 or so clones, around nine tenths seen once. The material sequenced was peripheral blood, taken 28 days after the second dose of the MenACWY control vaccine. The receptors were sampled from an adult who received the MenACWY meningococcal vaccine as a control. The CDR3 runs from the conserved cysteine through the conserved F or W. Each record gives: CDR3 protein, CDR3 DNA, J gene, clone size, V gene, D gene. D genes are given only for firm matches. Clone size is given for some rows only: seen once, a few or many times, or a class if the clone is expanded.

CDR3: CASGTGNYGYTF; DNA: TGCGCCAGCGGGACAGGGAACTATGGCTACACCTTC; J: TRBJ1-2; size: NA; V: TRBV10-2; D: TRBD1
CDR3: CASSESTGLREQYF; DNA: TGTGCCAGCAGTGAATCCACAGGGTTGAGGGAGCAGTACTTC; J: TRBJ2-7; size: NA; V: TRBV25-1; D: NA
CDR3: CASSLVGGAVSYGYTF; DNA: TGTGCCAGCAGCTTAGTAGGGGGGGCGGTTAGCTATGGCTACACCTTC; J: TRBJ1-2; size: NA; V: TRBV7-2; D: NA
CDR3: CASSVPLAGIYNEQFF; DNA: TGTGCCAGCAGTGTACCACTAGCCGGAATTTACAATGAGCAGTTCTTC; J: TRBJ2-1; size: few; V: TRBV28; D: NA
CDR3: CASSPQDRVTEAFF; DNA: TGTGCCAGCAGCCCCCAGGATAGGGTAACTGAAGCTTTCTTT; J: TRBJ1-1; size: NA; V: TRBV7-3; D: NA
CDR3: CASSSTSNEQFF; DNA: TGTGCCAGCAGTTCCACTAGCAATGAGCAGTTCTTC; J: TRBJ2-1; size: many; V: TRBV27; D: NA
CDR3: CASSQDLYGTGGEKLFF; DNA: TGCGCCAGCAGCCAAGATCTTTACGGGACAGGAGGGGAAAAACTGTTTTTT; J: TRBJ1-4; size: NA; V: TRBV4-1; D: TRBD1
CDR3: CASSPPAGLSGNTIYF; DNA: TGTGCCAGCTCACCCCCAGCAGGGCTCTCTGGAAACACCATATATTTT; J: TRBJ1-3; size: NA; V: TRBV18; D: NA
CDR3: CASSEQGGSYEQYF; DNA: TGTGCCAGCAGTGAACAGGGAGGATCCTACGAGCAGTACTTC; J: TRBJ2-7; size: NA; V: TRBV6-4; D: NA
CDR3: CASSLVPGSNQPQHF; DNA: TGTGCCAGCAGCTTGGTACCAGGTAGCAATCAGCCCCAGCATTTT; J: TRBJ1-5; size: NA; V: TRBV5-5; D: NA
CDR3: CASSPTERNSPLHF; DNA: TGTGCCAGCAGTCCGACAGAACGTAATTCACCCCTCCACTTT; J: TRBJ1-6; size: NA; V: TRBV9; D: NA
CDR3: CASSQERGTSGVGTDTQYF; DNA: TGCGCCAGCAGCCAAGAGAGAGGGACTAGCGGGGTCGGCACAGATACGCAGTATTTT; J: TRBJ2-3; size: NA; V: TRBV4-1; D: TRBD2
CDR3: CASSQEDRRDGYTF; DNA: TGTGCCAGCAGCCAGGAAGATAGGAGGGATGGCTACACCTTC; J: TRBJ1-2; size: NA; V: TRBV11-3; D: NA
CDR3: CASSLGTGGFETQYF; DNA: TGCGCCAGCAGCTTGGGGACAGGGGGCTTTGAGACCCAGTACTTC; J: TRBJ2-5; size: NA; V: TRBV5-1; D: TRBD1
CDR3: CASSDDRSYGYTF; DNA: TGTGCCAGCAGTGACGACAGGTCCTATGGCTACACCTTC; J: TRBJ1-2; size: NA; V: TRBV25-1; D: NA
CDR3: CASSTGTLTTNEKLFF; DNA: TGCGCCAGCAGCACTGGGACTCTCACAACTAATGAAAAACTGTTTTTT; J: TRBJ1-4; size: NA; V: TRBV5-1; D: NA
CDR3: CASSSRFLAPGSYNEQFF; DNA: TGTGCCAGCAGTTCTAGATTTTTAGCCCCCGGGTCCTACAATGAGCAGTTCTTC; J: TRBJ2-1; size: once; V: TRBV28; D: NA
CDR3: CASSLEGSGNTIYF; DNA: TGCGCCAGCAGCTTGGAGGGCTCTGGAAACACCATATATTTT; J: TRBJ1-3; size: few; V: TRBV5-1; D: NA
CDR3: CASSPNPTGRGDEQYF; DNA: TGTGCCAGCAGCCCTAACCCGACAGGGAGGGGAGACGAGCAGTACTTC; J: TRBJ2-7; size: NA; V: TRBV2; D: NA
CDR3: CASSFGSRGSAEAFF; DNA: TGTGCCAGCAGCTTCGGATCCAGGGGTTCGGCTGAAGCTTTCTTT; J: TRBJ1-1; size: NA; V: TRBV5-5; D: NA
CDR3: CASWRREGAYEQYF; DNA: TGTGCCAGCTGGAGGCGGGAGGGGGCCTACGAGCAGTACTTC; J: TRBJ2-7; size: NA; V: TRBV27; D: TRBD2
CDR3: CASSTVRGWPDTQYF; DNA: TGTGCCAGTAGTACCGTCCGCGGTTGGCCAGATACGCAGTATTTT; J: TRBJ2-3; size: once; V: TRBV19; D: NA
CDR3: CASSLGDDSNQPQHF; DNA: TGCGCCAGCAGCCTAGGAGACGATAGCAATCAGCCCCAGCATTTT; J: TRBJ1-5; size: NA; V: TRBV4-3; D: NA
CDR3: CASSQRAGESEQYF; DNA: TGTGCCAGCAGCCAAAGGGCAGGGGAAAGCGAGCAGTACTTC; J: TRBJ2-7; size: NA; V: TRBV3-1/TRBV3-2; D: NA
CDR3: CASAWTGTGTNYGYTF; DNA: TGTGCCAGCGCATGGACCGGGACAGGGACTAACTATGGCTACACCTTC; J: TRBJ1-2; size: NA; V: TRBV19; D: TRBD1
CDR3: CASSQGSSYGYTF; DNA: TGTGCCAGCAGCCAGGGTTCCTCCTATGGCTACACCTTC; J: TRBJ1-2; size: many; V: TRBV4-2; D: NA
CDR3: CASSETADGYTF; DNA: TGTGCCAGCAGTGAAACGGCAGATGGCTACACCTTC; J: TRBJ1-2; size: NA; V: TRBV2; D: NA
CDR3: CASSGGQGTGYEQYF; DNA: TGTGCCAGCAGTGGAGGACAGGGTACCGGCTACGAGCAGTACTTC; J: TRBJ2-7; size: NA; V: TRBV2; D: TRBD1
CDR3: CASSFRAGHGYTF; DNA: TGTGCCAGCAGTTTTAGGGCGGGTCATGGCTACACCTTC; J: TRBJ1-2; size: few; V: TRBV28; D: NA
CDR3: CASSQGDGEKLFF; DNA: TGTGCCAGCTCGCAGGGGGATGGAGAAAAACTGTTTTTT; J: TRBJ1-4; size: NA; V: TRBV19; D: TRBD1
CDR3: CATSDPSANTEAFF; DNA: TGTGCCACCAGTGACCCTAGTGCTAACACTGAAGCTTTCTTT; J: TRBJ1-1; size: NA; V: TRBV24-1; D: NA
CDR3: CAILTSGGQQGADTQYF; DNA: TGTGCCATTCTGACTAGCGGGGGGCAGCAGGGGGCAGATACGCAGTATTTT; J: TRBJ2-3; size: NA; V: TRBV2; D: TRBD2
CDR3: CASSQDLGGAGITGELFF; DNA: TGCGCCAGCAGCCAAGATTTAGGGGGCGCGGGGATCACCGGGGAGCTGTTTTTT; J: TRBJ2-2; size: few; V: TRBV4-3; D: NA
CDR3: CASRQGFIDGYTF; DNA: TGTGCCAGCAGGCAAGGGTTTATAGATGGCTACACCTTC; J: TRBJ1-2; size: NA; V: TRBV28; D: NA
CDR3: CAILPGVELGYTF; DNA: TGTGCCATCCTCCCGGGGGTGGAATTAGGCTACACCTTC; J: TRBJ1-2; size: NA; V: TRBV28; D: NA
CDR3: CASSDRFNSPLHF; DNA: TGTGCCAGCTCGGACAGGTTTAATTCACCCCTCCACTTT; J: TRBJ1-6; size: few; V: TRBV2; D: TRBD1
CDR3: CASSRRSTGQTQYF; DNA: TGTGCCAGCAGCCGTCGCTCGACGGGGCAGACCCAGTACTTC; J: TRBJ2-5; size: NA; V: TRBV3-1/TRBV3-2; D: NA
CDR3: CASSFQTGNEKLFF; DNA: TGTGCCAGCAGCTTTCAGACAGGGAATGAAAAACTGTTTTTT; J: TRBJ1-4; size: NA; V: TRBV7-3; D: TRBD1
CDR3: CASSLPGGQVTEAFF; DNA: TGCGCCAGCAGCTTGCCCGGGGGACAGGTCACTGAAGCTTTCTTT; J: TRBJ1-1; size: NA; V: TRBV5-1; D: TRBD1
CDR3: CASRDPDRSSYEQYF; DNA: TGTGCCAGCAGAGACCCGGACAGGAGCTCCTACGAGCAGTACTTC; J: TRBJ2-7; size: few; V: TRBV11-2; D: TRBD1
CDR3: CACRVTDTQYF; DNA: TGTGCCTGCCGAGTCACAGATACGCAGTATTTT; J: TRBJ2-3; size: NA; V: TRBV30; D: NA
CDR3: CASSSAAGGETQYF; DNA: TGTGCCAGCAGTTCCGCCGCGGGGGGAGAGACCCAGTACTTC; J: TRBJ2-5; size: NA; V: TRBV6-2/TRBV6-3; D: TRBD2
CDR3: CASNPGDSRSYEQYF; DNA: TGCGCCAGCAATCCGGGAGACTCCCGCTCCTACGAGCAGTACTTC; J: TRBJ2-7; size: NA; V: TRBV5-1; D: NA